One and the same sample provided the 27 T cell receptor beta chains below, sequenced in a study of blood T cell repertoires in COVID-19 (dated by TCRdb to 2019 to 2021). Library creation used the immunoSEQ multiplex PCR assay. TCRdb took over this immuneACCESS table, retaining in-frame rearrangements with V and J assigned. Such tables are incomplete; in checked studies, under half of the missing clones stem from an unresolved V gene, and the remainder is unexplained. Recorded for this sample are about 39,000 clones; 70% to 90% of them occurred a single time. The ten largest account for about 60% of the sample. Sequenced input: peripheral blood. The receptors originated from a man between 65 and 80 years old with acute or convalescent COVID-19.

This clone was seen a single time. The chain employs TRBV4-3 and TRBJ2-7; possible D gene TRBD1, 6 bases. Germline values: CDR1 LGHNA, CDR2 YSLEER. The ends were cut back, 0 bases at V and 7 bases at J, with 16 bases in the middle. This CDR3 region has 15 residues. This CDR3 is CASSQDFRAGEEQYF. CDR3 DNA: TGCGCCAGCAGCCAAGATTTCAGGGCAGGGGAGGAGCAGTACTTC.

The chain employs TRBV7-3 and TRBJ1-2; 7 nucleotides match TRBD1. The germline V gene encodes CDR1 SGHTA and CDR2 FQGTGA. This CDR3 is built from 15 residues. V lost 5 bases, J lost 4 bases, and 10 bases stayed unmatched. CDR3 amino acids: CASSPGTDLGYGYTF. The DNA of the CDR3 is TGTGCCAGCAGCCCGGGGACAGACCTTGGCTATGGCTACACCTTC. The variable domain in full, completed from reference TRBV7-3 and TRBJ1-2, reads GAGVSQTPSNKVTEKGKYVELRCDPISGHTALYWYRQSLGQGPEFLIYFQGTGAADDSGLPNDRFFAVRPEGSVSTLKIQRTERGDSAVYLCASSPGTDLGYGYTFGSGTRLTVV.

This clone was counted a single time. V and J are TRBV19 and TRBJ1-2; 7 nucleotides align to TRBD1. The CDR3 loop spans 15 amino acids. Per the germline V gene, CDR1 is LNHDA and CDR2 is SQIVND (reference sequence). V was pared by 5 bases and J by 4 bases, with 10 bases of the junction left unmatched. CDR3 nucleotide sequence: TGTGCCAGTAGTTCTCCGGGACAGACCTTCTATGGCTACACCTTC. It encodes CASSSPGQTFYGYTF.

This clone has only a few counts. The chain recombines TRBV14 with TRBJ2-3; unclear D gene. The CDR3 totals 13 residues. V lost 4 bases and J 6 bases, leaving 11 bases between the germline ends. Germline lookup yields CDR1 SGHDN and CDR2 FVKESK. The CDR3 nucleotides read TGTGCCAGCAGCCGCTTTGCGGCTGATACGCAGTATTTT. This encodes CASSRFAADTQYF.

This clone was seen a single time. The rearrangement links TRBV19 to TRBJ1-2; D possibly corresponds to TRBD1 (5 bases). Trimming took 5 bases from V and 10 from J, leaving 14 bases between them. The CDR3 extends over 12 amino acids. The V gene's germline CDR1 is LNHDA and CDR2 SQIVND (reference sequence). CDR3 in DNA: TGTGCCAGTAGTTTCACGGAGGGGACCTACACCTTC. Translated, it gives CASSFTEGTYTF.

V usage is TRBV21-1 and J usage is TRBJ1-2; the D call TRBD1 from the table was never checked on the DNA. TRBV21-1 has pseudogene status. The CDR3 extends over 14 amino acids. The CDR3, as DNA: TGTGCCAGCAGCAGGACAGGGGGGTACTATGGCTACACCTTC. This codes for CASSRTGGYYGYTF.

This clone was recorded once. This chain links TRBV30 with TRBJ2-5, with 13 bases identical to TRBD2. The CDR3 is 15 amino acids. V gave up 3 bases and J gave up 2 bases; unmatched junction bases: 3. CDR1 and CDR2 from the germline V gene are GTSNPN and SVGIG (reference sequence). The CDR3 coding sequence is TGTGCCTGGAGGGAGGGACTAGCGGGACAAGAGACCCAGTACTTC. Its translation: CAWREGLAGQETQYF.

This clone has just one count. CDR3 nucleotides: TGTGCCTGGACCTCACCCGGACTCTCCCTATCGGAGACCCAGTACTTC. Translating it yields CAWTSPGLSLSETQYF. The rearrangement joins TRBV30 to TRBJ2-5, with D maybe TRBD2 (5 bases). The CDR3 runs 16 residues. Germline values: CDR1 GTSNPN, CDR2 SVGIG (reference sequence). Trimming cost V 4 bases and J 5 bases, with 23 bases left between them.

CDR3 loop: CASSPTGGANYGYTF. CDR3 coding DNA: TGTGCCAGCAGTCCGACCGGGGGAGCTAACTATGGCTACACCTTC. The chain employs TRBV27 and TRBJ1-2; maybe TRBD1 (5 bases). CDR3 size: 15 residues. Looked up from germline, CDR1 is MNHEY and CDR2 is SMNVEV (reference sequence). The V end lost 5 bases, the J end lost 0 bases, and 13 bases lay between the germline ends.

In DNA, the CDR3 is TGCAGTGCAGCTCATTCCGCCCCCCTCCACTTT. Translating gives CSAAHSAPLHF. The chain joins TRBV20-1 to TRBJ1-6; no clear D gene. Germline-derived CDR1 and CDR2 are DFQATT and SNEGSKA (reference sequence). CDR3 size: 11 residues. V lost 6 bases to trimming and J lost 13 bases, with 13 bases between them.

CDR3 sequence: CASSSTGGQETQYF. CDR3 bases: TGTGCCAGCAGTTCGACAGGGGGGCAAGAGACCCAGTACTTC. The V call is TRBV27, the J call TRBJ2-5; TRBD1 matches 9 bases. V was clipped by 4 bases and J by 2 bases; unmatched bases: 2. The CDR3 runs to 14 residues. The germline CDR1 and CDR2 sequences are MNHEY and SMNVEV (reference sequence).

The chain joins TRBV6-5 to TRBJ2-2, with D perhaps matching TRBD1 (6 bases). CDR1 is MNHEY and CDR2 is SVGAGI in the germline V gene. V lost 10 bases and J 3 bases, leaving 12 bases between the germline ends. CDR3 length equals 13 residues. The DNA of the CDR3 is TGTGCCATCCCGGACAGCTACACCGGGGAGCTGTTTTTT. This translates into CAIPDSYTGELFF.

V is TRBV4-1 and J is TRBJ1-1; 7 nucleotides align to TRBD1. V dropped 2 bases and J dropped 4; count of bases not matched to a gene: 4. The CDR3 consists of 14 residues. The V gene's germline CDR1 is MGHRA and CDR2 YSYEKL. Written as DNA, the CDR3 is TGCGCCAGCAGCCAACCCACAGGGGCCACTGAAGCTTTCTTT. Encoded protein: CASSQPTGATEAFF.

This clone was observed a single time. This sequence joins TRBV10-3 and TRBJ1-1; 8 bases align to TRBD1. J was trimmed by 3 bases and V by 7 bases; bases with no gene match: 10. This CDR3 is built from 15 residues. Looked up from germline, CDR1 is ENHRY and CDR2 is SYGVKD. CDR3 loop: CAIKSRTGQDTEAFF. CDR3 nucleotides: TGTGCCATCAAGTCCCGGACAGGGCAGGACACTGAAGCTTTCTTT.

The chain joins TRBV6-5 to TRBJ2-7; 8 bases match TRBD1. The CDR3 is 14 amino acids. The J segment lost 3 bases and the V segment lost 5 bases, leaving 6 bases of the junction unmatched. Germline V gives CDR1 MNHEY, CDR2 SVGAGI. CDR3 loop: CASSQGQVGYEQYF. The CDR3, as DNA: TGTGCCAGCAGTCAGGGACAGGTAGGCTACGAGCAGTACTTC.

The CDR3 is CASSVGRGATNEKLFF. CDR3 nucleotide sequence: TGTGCCAGCAGCGTAGGGCGGGGAGCGACTAATGAAAAACTGTTTTTT. The rearrangement uses TRBV9 and TRBJ1-4; D not certain. The CDR3 totals 16 residues. Looked up from germline, CDR1 is SGDLS and CDR2 is YYNGEE. V dropped 0 bases and J dropped 2 bases, with 11 bases sitting between them.

The chain employs TRBV5-4 and TRBJ2-5, with 11 bases aligning to TRBD1. The V segment lost 4 bases and the J segment 5 bases; nucleotides outside the gene matches: 4. Germline assignment: CDR1 SGHNT and CDR2 YYREEE (reference sequence). The CDR3 runs to 14 residues. The CDR3 is CASSGDRGVETQYF. CDR3 in DNA: TGTGCCAGCAGCGGGGACAGGGGGGTGGAGACCCAGTACTTC.

The chain links TRBV7-2 to TRBJ1-2; no clear D gene. Trimming left V 0 bases short and J 2 bases short, with 7 bases between. This CDR3 has 14 amino acids. Germline V gives CDR1 SGHTA, CDR2 FQGNSA. Here the CDR3 DNA reads TGTGCCAGCAGCTTAGCGGGCCAGAACTATGGCTACACCTTC. Translation gives CASSLAGQNYGYTF.

V gene TRBV4-1 combines with J gene TRBJ1-4, with 8 positions matching TRBD1. CDR1 and CDR2 (germline): MGHRA, YSYEKL. The CDR3 is 18 amino acids. Trimming cost V 0 bases and J 1 base; bases outside gene matches: 7. The CDR3 here is CASSQERQGARTNEKLFF. Written as DNA, the CDR3 is TGCGCCAGCAGCCAAGAAAGGCAGGGGGCTAGAACTAATGAAAAACTGTTTTTT.

This chain joins TRBV30 and TRBJ1-1; D not resolved. The CDR3 length is 13 residues. Trimming shortened V by 1 base and J by 5 bases, and 11 bases separated the two germline ends. Germline-derived CDR1 and CDR2 are GTSNPN and SVGIG (reference sequence). The CDR3 reads CAWSAESGTEAFF. The CDR3 nucleotides are TGTGCCTGGAGTGCAGAGAGCGGGACTGAAGCTTTCTTT. The whole variable domain, remainder taken from reference TRBV30 and TRBJ1-1, is SQTIHQWPATLVQPVGSPLSLECTVEGTSNPNLYWYRQAAGRGLQLLFYSVGIGQISSEVPQNLSASRPQDRQFILSSKKLLLSDSGFYLCAWSAESGTEAFFGQGTRLTVV.

The V gene is TRBV14, the J gene TRBJ1-1, with TRBD1 as a possible D gene (5 bases). CDR1 and CDR2 from the germline V gene are SGHDN and FVKESK. The CDR3 runs 16 residues. The ends were cut back, 4 bases at V and 1 base at J, with 16 bases in the middle. The CDR3 loop is CASSRTGDAKNTEAFF. Written as DNA, the CDR3 is TGTGCCAGCAGCCGGACGGGGGACGCTAAGAACACTGAAGCTTTCTTT.

The V gene is TRBV7-9, the J gene TRBJ2-1; 8 nucleotides line up with TRBD2. The CDR3 loop spans 15 amino acids. Germline lookup yields CDR1 SEHNR and CDR2 FQNEAQ (reference sequence). The V gene end was trimmed by 0 bases and the J gene end by 5 bases; junction bases not matched to a gene: 3. In nucleotides, the CDR3 is TGTGCCAGCAGCTTAGCACTAGCGGTAAACAATGAGCAGTTCTTC. Its translation is CASSLALAVNNEQFF.

This clone has only a few counts. This chain uses TRBV19 with TRBJ1-5; 7 nucleotides align to TRBD1. This CDR3 region has 17 residues. V was pared by 4 bases and J by 2 bases, with 11 bases of the junction left unmatched. Germline V gene sequence: CDR1 LNHDA, CDR2 SQIVND (reference sequence). In DNA form, the CDR3 reads TGTGCCAGTAGTAAGACAGGGAGCGATCAAGGCAATCAGCCCCAGCATTTT. Its protein product is CASSKTGSDQGNQPQHF. Based on the CDR3 plus reference TRBV19 and TRBJ1-5, the full variable domain is DGGITQSPKYLFRKEGQNVTLSCEQNLNHDAMYWYRQDPGQGLRLIYYSQIVNDFQKGDIAEGYSVSREKKESFPLTVTSAQKNPTAFYLCASSKTGSDQGNQPQHFGDGTRLSIL.

The rearrangement links TRBV6-2 or TRBV6-3 to TRBJ2-1; TRBD2 might be the D (6 bases). The ends were cut back, 5 bases at V and 8 bases at J, with 28 bases in the middle. This CDR3 region has 18 residues. In germline, CDR1 is MNHEY, CDR2 SVGEGT. CDR3 nucleotides: TGTGCCAGCAGTGGAGGGCTAGGGACGGAGTCACCCTTCTATGAGCAGTTCTTC. It encodes CASSGGLGTESPFYEQFF.

V usage is TRBV27 and J usage is TRBJ1-5, with 9 bases lining up with TRBD1. V was clipped by 5 bases and J by 3 bases; unmatched bases: 17. The CDR3 totals 19 residues. Germline CDR1 and CDR2: MNHEY and SMNVEV (reference sequence). The CDR3 loop is CASSPLGDRVTRLNQPQHF. CDR3 nucleotide sequence: TGTGCCAGCAGTCCCTTGGGGGACAGGGTGACTCGTCTCAATCAGCCCCAGCATTTT.

The V call is TRBV5-1, the J call TRBJ2-7, with a possible D match to TRBD2 (5 bases). Trimming took 4 bases from V and 3 from J, leaving 20 bases between them. The length of the CDR3 is 16 residues. From germline, CDR1 is SGHRS and CDR2 YFSETQ. The chain's CDR3 is CASSPSPAEIYYEQYF. In DNA, the CDR3 is TGCGCCAGCAGCCCGAGTCCAGCGGAGATCTACTACGAGCAGTACTTC.

This clone appeared once. The chain couples TRBV30 to TRBJ1-4; 9 bases align to TRBD1. J gave up 6 bases and V 1 base, and 6 bases lay outside the gene matches. Per the germline V gene, CDR1 is GTSNPN and CDR2 is SVGIG (reference sequence). This CDR3 comprises 15 residues. CDR3 sequence: CAWSDGGQGYEKLFF. CDR3 sequence (DNA): TGTGCCTGGAGTGACGGGGGACAGGGCTATGAAAAACTGTTTTTT.